Shown below are 19 T cell receptor beta chains from a single sample sequenced in a study of T cells in Graves' hyperthyroidism and ophthalmopathy. Amplified TCR beta CDR3 regions derived from RNA transcripts. The HTBI primer set drove a first-round RT-PCR of the TCR CDR3. Via MiXCR, TCRdb re-called the multiplex PCR reads, giving one row per CDR3 protein. The table has fewer than 250,000 distinct CDR3 sequences, approximately 25% seen once; the top ten hold roughly 40%. Sequencing was carried out using blood. All receptors come from a middle-aged woman with Graves' ophthalmopathy.

This clonotype occurred many times. The gene calls are TRBV3-1 and TRBJ1-1; no definite D call. V lost 4 bases to trimming and J lost 5 bases, with 11 bases between them. Germline V lookup: CDR1 LGHDT, CDR2 YNNKEL (reference sequence). There are 13 residues in the CDR3. The CDR3 here is CASSRKSGTEAFF. In DNA form, the CDR3 reads TGTGCCAGCAGCCGCAAATCTGGGACTGAAGCTTTCTTT.

The chain has TRBV6-2 or TRBV6-3 and TRBJ2-7; no clear D gene. The V gene lost 5 bases and the J gene lost 3 bases, with 17 bases spanning the gap. The length of the CDR3 is 15 residues. Germline V gene data show CDR1 as MNHEY and CDR2 as SVGEGT. For the CDR3, the DNA is TGTGCCAGCAGTGTTGAGCAAAGCTCCCTCTACGAGCAGTACTTC. Translated, it gives CASSVEQSSLYEQYF.

The table lists this clonotype with many counts. The rearrangement joins TRBV15 to TRBJ2-7, with TRBD2 matching over 7 bases. Germline-derived CDR1 and CDR2 are LNHNV and YYDKDF (reference sequence). There are 16 residues in the CDR3. V shed 0 bases and J 4 bases; nucleotides not matched to a gene: 9. CDR3 nucleotides: TGTGCCACCAGCAGAGATATAGGACTAGGTGCTTACGAGCAGTACTTC. The encoded protein is CATSRDIGLGAYEQYF.

The chain combines TRBV20-1 with TRBJ1-2; D is possibly TRBD1 (6 bases). Germline CDR1 DFQATT, CDR2 SNEGSKA (reference sequence). Trimming removed 3 bases at V and 1 base at J, with 12 bases between. The CDR3 has 14 residues. The CDR3 reads CSASRGRSNYGYTF. The CDR3 coding sequence is TGCAGTGCTAGCCGGGGGCGAAGTAACTATGGCTACACCTTC.

CDR3 nucleotide sequence: TGTGCCACGTTCCGAACCTCGGAATCAGCGGGTCCCCAGCATTTT. As protein: CATFRTSESAGPQHF. The chain combines TRBV10-3 with TRBJ1-5; no clear D. Germline CDR1 ENHRY, CDR2 SYGVKD. The CDR3 consists of 15 residues. V lost 10 bases, J lost 10 bases, and 26 bases lay in between.

The chain recombines TRBV12-3 or TRBV12-4 with TRBJ2-4; a weak D match, TRBD2 (5 bases). The CDR3 covers 13 residues. Trimming removed 5 bases at V and 6 bases at J, with 11 bases between. The CDR3 DNA follows: TGTGCCAGCAGTATTAGCGAAGGAAACATTCAGTACTTC. Translation: CASSISEGNIQYF.

This clonotype was observed at least ten times. The chain links TRBV12-3 or TRBV12-4 to TRBJ2-7, with D perhaps matching TRBD1 (6 bases). Trimming shortened V by 3 bases and J by 7 bases, and 16 bases separated the two germline ends. The CDR3 runs 14 residues. In DNA form, the CDR3 reads TGTGCCAGCAGTTTCGGGCAGGGGAATGGGGAGCAGTACTTC. Translation: CASSFGQGNGEQYF.

The chain employs TRBV20-1 and TRBJ1-1, with D possibly matching TRBD1 (6 bases). CDR1 is DFQATT and CDR2 is SNEGSKA in the germline V gene (reference sequence). CDR3 length: 15 residues. V was clipped by 0 bases and J by 0 bases, with 11 bases between them. The CDR3 DNA reads TGCAGTGCTAGAGATTGGGGGGCCATGAACACTGAAGCTTTCTTT. Its translation: CSARDWGAMNTEAFF.

The chain carries TRBV6-5 and TRBJ2-7; no definite D call. The germline V gene has CDR1 MNHEY and CDR2 SVGAGI. Trimming removed 4 bases at V and 0 bases at J, with 10 bases between. The CDR3 runs 14 residues. DNA of the CDR3: TGTGCCAGCAGTTCTCGTCGTTTCTCCTACGAGCAGTACTTC. It specifies CASSSRRFSYEQYF.

Notes on this clonotype: The junction differs from germline at one of its ends, possibly a read error. The chain is built from TRBV12-3 or TRBV12-4 and TRBJ2-5; 7 bases fit TRBD1. The CDR3 length is 14 residues. The CDR3 DNA sequence: TGTGCCAGCAGTTTACAGGGGGTACAAGGGACCCAGTACTTC. Translation gives CASSLQGVQGTQYF.

This clonotype showed up many times. The V and J genes are TRBV3-1 and TRBJ2-5; a possible D gene is TRBD1 (6 bases). The V end lost 4 bases, the J end lost 0 bases, and 15 bases lay between the germline ends. The CDR3 covers 16 residues. Germline V gene data show CDR1 as LGHDT and CDR2 as YNNKEL (reference sequence). The CDR3 here is CASSLAVTGDQETQYF. CDR3 sequence (DNA): TGTGCCAGCAGCCTTGCCGTGACAGGCGACCAAGAGACCCAGTACTTC.

The sample holds many counts of this clonotype. This chain connects TRBV6-2 or TRBV6-3 to TRBJ1-2; 8 nucleotides match TRBD1. V gave up 2 bases and J gave up 8 bases; unmatched junction bases: 13. This CDR3 has 16 amino acids. CDR1 is MNHEY and CDR2 is SVGEGT in the germline V gene. CDR3 residues: CASSYARTGTIWGYTF. In DNA, the CDR3 is TGTGCCAGCAGTTACGCCCGGACAGGGACGATTTGGGGCTACACCTTC.

This clonotype was counted many times. This sequence joins TRBV28 and TRBJ2-4, with 8 bases identical to TRBD1. Germline assignment: CDR1 MDHEN and CDR2 SYDVKM. J was trimmed by 9 bases and V by 6 bases; bases with no gene match: 13. This CDR3 is built from 15 residues. In DNA form, the CDR3 reads TGTGCCAGCAGCCGAGGTGGACAGGGCGTCAGCATTCAGTACTTC. It specifies CASSRGGQGVSIQYF. Full variable domain (missing parts from reference TRBV28 and TRBJ2-4): DVKVTQSSRYLVKRTGEKVFLECVQDMDHENMFWYRQDPGLGLRLIYFSYDVKMKEKGDIPEGYSVSREKKERFSLILESASTNQTSMYLCASSRGGQGVSIQYFGAGTRLSVL.

This clonotype appeared many times. The V and J genes are TRBV29-1 and TRBJ2-7; tentatively, D is TRBD1 or TRBD2 (6 bases each). Germline loops: CDR1 SQVTM, CDR2 ANQGSEA. The CDR3 loop spans 17 amino acids. V lost 1 base and J 3 bases, leaving 22 bases between the germline ends. The CDR3 region has the DNA TGCAGCGTTGAAGCGGCCGGGGGCAGGGGAAATCTCTACGAGCAGTACTTC. It yields the protein CSVEAAGGRGNLYEQYF.

The sample holds many counts of this clonotype. V usage is TRBV7-2 and J usage is TRBJ2-7; D ambiguous. V was clipped by 3 bases and J by 6 bases, with 18 bases between them. This CDR3 spans 15 amino acids. The germline CDR1 and CDR2 sequences are SGHTA and FQGNSA. This CDR3 is CASSFSTLDDGEQYF. CDR3 nucleotides: TGTGCCAGCAGCTTCAGCACACTCGACGACGGCGAGCAGTACTTC.

Many counts were recorded for this clonotype. The chain uses TRBV7-2 and TRBJ2-7; 10 bases fit TRBD2. Germline V gene lookup returns CDR1 SGHTA and CDR2 FQGNSA. Trimming at V came to 1 base and at J to 4 bases, leaving 7 bases not matched to a gene. CDR3 length: 16 amino acids. CDR3 region: CASSLGASGSKYEQYF. For the CDR3, the DNA is TGTGCCAGCAGCTTAGGGGCTAGCGGGAGTAAGTACGAGCAGTACTTC.

This clonotype was observed many times. The rearrangement links TRBV7-9 to TRBJ1-2; unclear D gene. This CDR3 has 10 amino acids. Trimming left V 6 bases short and J 4 bases short, with 3 bases between. The germline V gene has CDR1 SEHNR and CDR2 FQNEAQ (reference sequence). CDR3 sequence: CASSLYGYTF. The CDR3, as DNA: TGTGCCAGCAGTCTCTATGGCTACACCTTC. Looking up the rest from reference TRBV7-9 and TRBJ1-2 gives the full variable domain: DTGVSQNPRHKITKRGQNVTFRCDPISEHNRLYWYRQTLGQGPEFLTYFQNEAQLEKSRLLSDRFSAERPKGSFSTLEIQRTEQGDSAMYLCASSLYGYTFGSGTRLTVV.

This clonotype has a count of ten or more. The chain has TRBV28 and TRBJ2-7, with a possible D match to TRBD2 (6 bases). V was cut by 1 base and J by 9 bases, with 10 bases left in between. Germline V lookup: CDR1 MDHEN, CDR2 SYDVKM. The CDR3 has 12 amino acids. CDR3: CASSLLSGRQYF. In nucleotides, the CDR3 is TGTGCCAGCAGTTTATTATCCGGGAGGCAGTACTTC.

This clonotype has ten or more counts. The chain has TRBV11-2 and TRBJ2-3, with 7 bases identical to TRBD2. Germline V CDR1 and CDR2: SGHAT, FQNNGV. There are 16 residues in the CDR3. The V gene end was trimmed by 4 bases and the J gene end by 1 base; junction bases not matched to a gene: 8. In DNA, the CDR3 is TGTGCCAGCAGCTGGGGGGGATCGGCGGGCACAGATACGCAGTATTTT. Amino acids: CASSWGGSAGTDTQYF.